Listed here is a single TCR beta chain. What it recognizes is unknown. Trimming at V came to 6 bases and at J to 6 bases, leaving 7 bases not matched to a gene. Germline-derived CDR1 and CDR2 are MGHDK and SYGVNS. This CDR3 is 14 amino acids long. Some clones are missing from TCRdb's copy, which holds only in-frame ones; the method was immunoSEQ multiplex PCR. The profile shows approximately 220,000 clones, just under 90% of them singletons. The entry originates in a study of cytomegalovirus exposure and HLA in healthy donors. Study-wide background: The roughly 120 validation repertoires, a later analysis reported, used the same platform as the roughly 700 repertoires from the first cohort. Points from the study as a whole: Rare sequences made up most TCRs, while some public TCRs were found in many donors.

This sequence originates from a young man in good health and CMV-seronegative. The V gene is TRBV25-1, the J gene TRBJ1-2, with 10 bases aligning to TRBD1. The specimen sequenced was PBMCs. CDR3 in DNA: TGTGCCAGCAGCGTATGGACAGGGGGTGATGGCTACACCTTC. This encodes CASSVWTGGDGYTF.